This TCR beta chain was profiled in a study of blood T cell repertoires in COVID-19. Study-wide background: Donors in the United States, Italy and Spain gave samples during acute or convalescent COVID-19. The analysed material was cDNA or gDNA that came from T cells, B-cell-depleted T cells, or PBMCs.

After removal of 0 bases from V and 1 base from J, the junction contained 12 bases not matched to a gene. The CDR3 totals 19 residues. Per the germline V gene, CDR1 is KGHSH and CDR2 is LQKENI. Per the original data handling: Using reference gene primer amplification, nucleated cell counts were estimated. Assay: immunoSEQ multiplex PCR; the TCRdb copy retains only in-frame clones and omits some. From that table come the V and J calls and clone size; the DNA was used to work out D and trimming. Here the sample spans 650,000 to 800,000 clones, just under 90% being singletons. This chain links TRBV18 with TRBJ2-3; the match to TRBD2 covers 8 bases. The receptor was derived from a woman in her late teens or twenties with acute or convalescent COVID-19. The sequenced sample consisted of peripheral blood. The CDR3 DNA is TGTGCCAGCTCACCACCGGCCCGGGGGGGAGGTCACGGCACAGATACGCAGTATTTT. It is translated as CASSPPARGGGHGTDTQYF.